This section outlines one T cell receptor beta chain sequence together with its context. Looked up from germline, CDR1 is SEHNR and CDR2 is FQNEAQ (reference sequence). This CDR3 contains 16 residues. Trimming took 2 bases from V and 4 from J; bases not matched to a gene: 7. Original processing methods: Scientists estimated how many nucleated cells there were by amplifying reference gene primers. Using immunoSEQ multiplex PCR, the repertoire was profiled, and TCRdb retains in-frame clones only, with some absent. That table supplies the V and J calls and clone size; D and trimming were determined from the DNA. The sample records more than 65,000 clones, approximately 80% being singletons. These data are taken from a study of blood T cell repertoires in COVID-19. As for the study in general: Material from acute and convalescent COVID-19 was sourced from the United States, Italy and Spain.

V gene TRBV7-9 combines with J gene TRBJ2-3; 9 bases line up with TRBD2. The sequenced sample consisted of peripheral blood. This clonotype originated in a man aged 60-69 years with active or convalescent COVID-19. The CDR3 DNA follows: TGTGCCAGCAGCTTAATAGCGGGGGCCCCATCAGATACGCAGTATTTT. Its translation is CASSLIAGAPSDTQYF.